The entry that follows covers one T cell receptor beta chain sequence. Its antigen is unknown. A read error is possible here, since a much larger clone lies one base away. RNA was extracted from bulk tissue without any cell sorting. This non-tumor lung sample came from over 3 cm beyond the tumor edge. Newly diagnosed lung cancer patients had thoracic surgery in China, August–November 2014, without prior chemotherapy. The CDR3 loop spans 14 amino acids. Germline CDR1 and CDR2: MDHEN and SYDVKM. This entry is derived from a study of tumor and adjacent non-tumor tissue in lung cancer. Study at large: Stage I to III disease affected approximately 11 men and roughly 5 women aged about 31 to 80. Findings of the study overall: Tumor tissue had significantly higher TCR diversity than normal lung. In normal lung, the top 100 clones were significantly more dominant than in tumor.

TCRbeta libraries were built with three rounds of nested PCR, modified from ARM-PCR. TCRdb re-called the multiplex PCR reads with MiXCR, one entry per CDR3 protein. The table includes some 80,000 distinct CDR3 sequences, less than 85% detected once. This chain connects TRBV28 to TRBJ1-2, with 8 bases aligning to TRBD1. The material sequenced was distant non-tumor lung tissue. The source is a man in his 70s with non-small cell lung cancer. The CDR3 bases are TGTGCCAGCAGTTTACAGGGGGCTAAGTATGGCTACTCCTTC. Its translation is CASSLQGAKYGYSF.